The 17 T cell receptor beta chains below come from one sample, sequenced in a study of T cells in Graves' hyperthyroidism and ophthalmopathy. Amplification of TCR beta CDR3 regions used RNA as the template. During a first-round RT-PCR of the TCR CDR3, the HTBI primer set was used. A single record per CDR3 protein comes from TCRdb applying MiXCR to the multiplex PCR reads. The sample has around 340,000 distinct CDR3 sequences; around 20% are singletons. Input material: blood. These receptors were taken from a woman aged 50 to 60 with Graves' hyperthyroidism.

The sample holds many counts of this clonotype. The CDR3 sequence is CASSQFARPNEKLFF. The CDR3 DNA sequence: TGTGCCAGCAGCCAATTTGCGAGACCTAATGAAAAACTGTTTTTT. The chain recombines TRBV13 with TRBJ1-4; D is unresolved. The V end lost 5 bases, the J end lost 3 bases, and 13 bases lay between the germline ends. Per germline, CDR1 PRHDT and CDR2 FYEKMQ (reference sequence). This CDR3 contains 15 residues.

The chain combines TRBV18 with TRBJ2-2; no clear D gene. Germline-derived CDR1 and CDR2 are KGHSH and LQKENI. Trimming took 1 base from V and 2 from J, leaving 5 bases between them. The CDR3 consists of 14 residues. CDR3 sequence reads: CASSPLSNTGELFF. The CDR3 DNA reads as TGTGCCAGCTCACCACTTAGCAACACCGGGGAGCTGTTTTTT.

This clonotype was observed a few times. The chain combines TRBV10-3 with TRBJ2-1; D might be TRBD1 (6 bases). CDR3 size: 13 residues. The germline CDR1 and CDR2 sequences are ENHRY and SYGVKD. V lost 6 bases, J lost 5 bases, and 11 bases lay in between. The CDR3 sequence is CAISRGQNNEQFF. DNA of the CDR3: TGTGCCATCAGCCGGGGACAAAACAATGAGCAGTTCTTC.

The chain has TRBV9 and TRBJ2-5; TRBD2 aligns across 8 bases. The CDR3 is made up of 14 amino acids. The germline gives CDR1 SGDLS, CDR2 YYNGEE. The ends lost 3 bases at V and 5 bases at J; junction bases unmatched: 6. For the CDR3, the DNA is TGTGCCAGCAGCGCCGGGGGGGGATGGGAGACCCAGTACTTC. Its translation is CASSAGGGWETQYF.

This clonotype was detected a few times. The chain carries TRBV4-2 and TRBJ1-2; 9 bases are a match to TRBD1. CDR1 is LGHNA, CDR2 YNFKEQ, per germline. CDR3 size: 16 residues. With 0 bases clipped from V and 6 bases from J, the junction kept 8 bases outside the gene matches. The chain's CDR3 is CASSQDIWGTGNGYTF. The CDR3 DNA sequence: TGTGCCAGCAGCCAAGATATCTGGGGGACAGGGAATGGCTACACCTTC.

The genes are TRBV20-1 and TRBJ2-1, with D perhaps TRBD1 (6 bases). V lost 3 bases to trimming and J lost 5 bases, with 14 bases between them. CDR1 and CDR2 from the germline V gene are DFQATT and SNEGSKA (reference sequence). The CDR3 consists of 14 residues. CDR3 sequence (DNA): TGCAGTGCTAGCGCCGGGACACCGGACAATGAGCAGTTCTTC. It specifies CSASAGTPDNEQFF.

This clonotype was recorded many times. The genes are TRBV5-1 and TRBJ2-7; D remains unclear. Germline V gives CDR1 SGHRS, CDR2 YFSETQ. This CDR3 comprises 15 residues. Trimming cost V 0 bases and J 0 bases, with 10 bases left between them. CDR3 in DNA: TGCGCCAGCAGCTTGGATCCGGCAGTCTCCTACGAGCAGTACTTC. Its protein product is CASSLDPAVSYEQYF.

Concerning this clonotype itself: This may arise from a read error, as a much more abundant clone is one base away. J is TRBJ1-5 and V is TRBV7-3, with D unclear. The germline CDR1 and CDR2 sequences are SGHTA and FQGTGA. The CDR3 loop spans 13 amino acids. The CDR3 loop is CVSSLVGDQPQHF. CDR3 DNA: TGTGTCAGCAGCTTAGTCGGGGATCAGCCCCAGCATTTT. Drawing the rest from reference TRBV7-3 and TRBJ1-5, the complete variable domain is GAGVSQTPSNKVTEKGKYVELRCDPISGHTALYWYRQSLGQGPEFLIYFQGTGAADDSGLPNDRFFAVRPEGSVSTLKIQRTERGDSAVYLCVSSLVGDQPQHFGDGTRLSIL.

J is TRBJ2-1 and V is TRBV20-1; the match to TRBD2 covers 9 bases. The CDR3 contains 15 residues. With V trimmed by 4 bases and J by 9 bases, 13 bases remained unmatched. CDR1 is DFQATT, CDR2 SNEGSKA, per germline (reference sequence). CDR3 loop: CSAKREEHSTAEQFF. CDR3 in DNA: TGCAGTGCTAAGCGGGAGGAACACTCGACGGCTGAGCAGTTCTTC.

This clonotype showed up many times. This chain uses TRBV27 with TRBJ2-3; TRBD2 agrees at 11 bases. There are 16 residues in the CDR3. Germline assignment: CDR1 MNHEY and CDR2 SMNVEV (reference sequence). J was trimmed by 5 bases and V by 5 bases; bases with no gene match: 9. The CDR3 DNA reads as TGTGCCAGCAGTCACTTAGCGGGAGGGTCAGTAGATACGCAGTATTTT. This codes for CASSHLAGGSVDTQYF.

CDR3 DNA sequence: TGTGCCAGCAGTGAAGGACAGGTTGCGACAGATACGCAGTATTTT. Amino acids: CASSEGQVATDTQYF. The chain has TRBV6-1 and TRBJ2-3; D might be TRBD1 (6 bases). The CDR3 is 15 residues long. The V and J ends lost 1 base and 3 bases respectively, with 11 bases between them. CDR1 and CDR2 (germline): MNHNS, SASEGT.

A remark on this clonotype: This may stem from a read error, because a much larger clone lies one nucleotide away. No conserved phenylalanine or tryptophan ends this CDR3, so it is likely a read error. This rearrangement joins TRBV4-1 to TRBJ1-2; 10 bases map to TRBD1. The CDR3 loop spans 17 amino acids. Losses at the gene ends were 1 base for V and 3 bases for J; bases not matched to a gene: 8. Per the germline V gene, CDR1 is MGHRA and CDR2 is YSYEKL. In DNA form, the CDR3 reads TGCGCCAGCAGCCAAGTTCGACAGGGGGCGTATCACTATGGCTACACCCTC. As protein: CASSQVRQGAYHYGYTL.

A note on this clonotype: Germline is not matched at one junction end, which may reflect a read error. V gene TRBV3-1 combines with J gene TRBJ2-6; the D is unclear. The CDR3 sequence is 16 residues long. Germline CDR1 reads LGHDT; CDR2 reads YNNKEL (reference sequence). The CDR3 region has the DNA TGTGTCAGCAGCCAAGGAAGTTACTCTGGGGCCAACGTCCTGACTTTC. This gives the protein CVSSQGSYSGANVLTF.

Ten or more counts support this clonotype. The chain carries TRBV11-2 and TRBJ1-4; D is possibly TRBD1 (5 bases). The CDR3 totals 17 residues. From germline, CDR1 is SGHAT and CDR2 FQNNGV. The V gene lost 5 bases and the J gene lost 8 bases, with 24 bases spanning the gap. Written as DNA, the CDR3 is TGTGCCAGCAGCGTTCGAGTCGCAGGGTCCCATAAAGAAAAACTGTTTTTT. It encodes CASSVRVAGSHKEKLFF.

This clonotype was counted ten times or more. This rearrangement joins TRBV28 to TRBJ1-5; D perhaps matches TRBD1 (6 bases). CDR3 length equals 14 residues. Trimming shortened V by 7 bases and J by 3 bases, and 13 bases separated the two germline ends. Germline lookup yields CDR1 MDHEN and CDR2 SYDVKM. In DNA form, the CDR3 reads TGTGCCAGCAAACCGAGGGACACCAATCAGCCCCAGCATTTT. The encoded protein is CASKPRDTNQPQHF. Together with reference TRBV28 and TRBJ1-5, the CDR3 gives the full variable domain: DVKVTQSSRYLVKRTGEKVFLECVQDMDHENMFWYRQDPGLGLRLIYFSYDVKMKEKGDIPEGYSVSREKKERFSLILESASTNQTSMYLCASKPRDTNQPQHFGDGTRLSIL.

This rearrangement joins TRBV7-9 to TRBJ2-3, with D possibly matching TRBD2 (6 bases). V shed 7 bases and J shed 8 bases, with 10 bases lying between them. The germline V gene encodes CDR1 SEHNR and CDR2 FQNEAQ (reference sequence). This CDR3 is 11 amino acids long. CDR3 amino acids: CASTSAGTQYF. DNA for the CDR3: TGTGCCAGCACCTCAGCGGGTACGCAGTATTTT.

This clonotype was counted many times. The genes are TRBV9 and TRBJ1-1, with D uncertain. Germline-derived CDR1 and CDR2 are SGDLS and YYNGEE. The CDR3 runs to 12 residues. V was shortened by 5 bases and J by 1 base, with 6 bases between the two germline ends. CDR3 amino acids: CASRDWNTEAFF. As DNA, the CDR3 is TGTGCCAGCAGGGACTGGAACACTGAAGCTTTCTTT.